A single sample is the source of the 17 T cell receptor beta chains below, sequenced in a study of cytomegalovirus exposure and HLA in healthy donors. The PCR used 60 Vbeta and 13 Jbeta primers. Profiling relied on immunoSEQ multiplex PCR, and the TCRdb table lists in-frame clones only, not all of them. The profile shows around 200,000 clones, roughly three quarters of them singletons. Sequencing was carried out using PBMCs. All receptors derive from a male donor in good health and CMV-seronegative.

CDR3 protein: CASRHEGTPNQPQHF. The CDR3 DNA sequence: TGTGCCAGCAGGCACGAGGGGACACCGAATCAGCCCCAGCATTTT. The rearrangement uses TRBV2 and TRBJ1-5; D may be TRBD1 (6 bases). CDR1 SNHLY and CDR2 FYNNEI come from the germline V gene. V lost 6 bases and J 4 bases, leaving 16 bases between the germline ends. This CDR3 contains 15 residues.

The gene calls are TRBV25-1 and TRBJ2-2, with a possible D match to TRBD1 (7 bases). Germline loops: CDR1 MGHDK, CDR2 SYGVNS. This CDR3 region has 15 residues. V gave up 4 bases and J gave up 3 bases, with 12 bases separating them. DNA of the CDR3: TGTGCCAGCAGTGCGGCGGGGACAGACACCGGGGAGCTGTTTTTT. Translating gives CASSAAGTDTGELFF.

The gene calls are TRBV28 and TRBJ2-7, with 7 bases that match TRBD2. The V and J ends lost 8 bases and 4 bases, in that order; junction bases with no gene match: 23. CDR1 and CDR2 (germline): MDHEN, SYDVKM. The CDR3 is made up of 18 amino acids. This CDR3 reads CASSYGTGGLISFYEQYF. Here the CDR3 DNA reads TGTGCCAGCTCATATGGGACGGGAGGACTTATCTCCTTTTACGAGCAGTACTTC.

In its sample, this clone was seen once. The identical CDR3 is also encoded by other nucleotide sequences in the sample. The J gene is TRBJ1-5, the V gene TRBV19, with 12 bases identical to TRBD1. The CDR3 has 14 residues. Germline V gene data show CDR1 as LNHDA and CDR2 as SQIVND (reference sequence). V dropped 11 bases and J dropped 7; count of bases not matched to a gene: 9. The DNA of the CDR3 is TGTGCCTCAGTATGGGGACAGGGGGCCCAGCCCCAGCATTTT. Translated, it gives CASVWGQGAQPQHF.

This chain uses TRBV4-1 with TRBJ1-2; no reliable D call. V lost 0 bases and J lost 3, with 14 bases in between. Germline CDR1 MGHRA, CDR2 YSYEKL. This CDR3 has 16 amino acids. The CDR3, as DNA: TGCGCCAGCAGCCAAGATAGGAGGTTGGGAGACTATGGCTACACCTTC. This encodes CASSQDRRLGDYGYTF.

The chain links TRBV28 to TRBJ2-5; tentative D call: TRBD1 (5 bases). Deletions cut 7 bases from V and 5 bases from J, with 11 bases between. Looked up from germline, CDR1 is MDHEN and CDR2 is SYDVKM. CDR3 length: 12 residues. CDR3 in amino acids: CASMGPSETQYF. CDR3 in DNA: TGTGCCAGCATGGGGCCATCGGAGACCCAGTACTTC.

This clone has only one observation. CDR3 amino acids: CASSLVPLGQGGGYTF. The CDR3 DNA reads TGCGCCAGCAGCTTGGTCCCCCTGGGACAGGGCGGAGGCTACACCTTC. The V and J genes are TRBV5-1 and TRBJ1-2; 9 bases agree with TRBD1. CDR1 is SGHRS and CDR2 is YFSETQ in the germline V gene. The CDR3 length is 16 residues. After removal of 0 bases from V and 8 bases from J, the junction contained 11 bases not matched to a gene.

The chain employs TRBV7-3 and TRBJ2-1, with 10 bases lining up with TRBD2. CDR1 SGHTA and CDR2 FQGTGA come from the germline V gene. With 0 bases clipped from V and 7 bases from J, the junction kept 6 bases outside the gene matches. The CDR3 is 16 amino acids. The CDR3 nucleotides read TGTGCCAGCAGCTTAACGAGCGGGGGGGCGGGGAATGAGCAGTTCTTC. Translated, it gives CASSLTSGGAGNEQFF.

The chain couples TRBV7-2 to TRBJ2-7; TRBD2 matches 14 bases. Germline V lookup: CDR1 SGHTA, CDR2 FQGNSA. Trimming at V came to 5 bases and at J to 3 bases, leaving 6 bases not matched to a gene. CDR3 length: 16 residues. CDR3 sequence reads: CASSQGTSGRVYEQYF. Written as DNA, the CDR3 is TGTGCCAGCAGCCAGGGGACTAGCGGGAGAGTCTACGAGCAGTACTTC.

This chain links TRBV6-5 with TRBJ2-3; 8 nucleotides align to TRBD1. CDR3 length: 15 amino acids. The V and J ends lost 5 bases and 4 bases, in that order; junction bases with no gene match: 8. Germline V gene lookup returns CDR1 MNHEY and CDR2 SVGAGI. The CDR3 sequence is CASSTTGEWADTQYF. DNA for the CDR3: TGTGCCAGCAGTACGACAGGGGAGTGGGCAGATACGCAGTATTTT.

The chain combines TRBV5-6 with TRBJ1-5; TRBD1 is a possible D gene (5 bases). Germline values: CDR1 SGHDT, CDR2 YYEEEE. CDR3 length: 15 amino acids. The V and J ends lost 2 bases and 1 base respectively, with 10 bases between them. The DNA of the CDR3 is TGTGCCAGCAGCTTCGGGGGTAAGAGCAATCAGCCCCAGCATTTT. It encodes CASSFGGKSNQPQHF.

V is TRBV28 and J is TRBJ1-6; TRBD1 matches 9 bases. V dropped 10 bases and J dropped 7; count of bases not matched to a gene: 5. The CDR3 length is 13 residues. Per germline, CDR1 MDHEN and CDR2 SYDVKM. The CDR3 DNA reads as TGTGCCATTAGGACAGGGGAAAATTCACCCCTCCACTTT. Translation gives CAIRTGENSPLHF.

The chain has TRBV19 and TRBJ2-1; D may be TRBD1 (7 bases). Germline V CDR1 and CDR2: LNHDA, SQIVND (reference sequence). The germline V and J ends were trimmed by 5 bases and 0 bases, with 11 bases remaining between them. This CDR3 region has 15 residues. CDR3 sequence: CASSWRDSSYNEQFF. For the CDR3, the DNA is TGTGCCAGTAGTTGGCGGGACAGCTCCTACAATGAGCAGTTCTTC.

The chain couples TRBV10-3 to TRBJ1-1; a possible D gene is TRBD1 (6 bases). V shed 6 bases and J shed 8 bases, with 19 bases lying between them. Germline assignment: CDR1 ENHRY and CDR2 SYGVKD. The CDR3 is 14 amino acids. The CDR3 coding sequence is TGTGCCATCAGGCAAACAGGGAGGGTGGCGGAAGCTTTCTTT. It translates to CAIRQTGRVAEAFF.

The rearrangement links TRBV28 to TRBJ1-2; possibly TRBD1 for D (5 bases). V lost 6 bases, J lost 3 bases, and 17 bases lay in between. This CDR3 comprises 15 residues. Germline V gene lookup returns CDR1 MDHEN and CDR2 SYDVKM. DNA for the CDR3: TGTGCCAGCAGCTCCCCGGGGGGATCTGACTATGGCTACACCTTC. This sequence encodes CASSSPGGSDYGYTF.

The chain employs TRBV5-1 and TRBJ2-1, with 11 bases lining up with TRBD2. Trimming removed 4 bases from V and 7 bases from J; junction bases left unmatched: 10. The CDR3 is made up of 16 amino acids. Germline lookup yields CDR1 SGHRS and CDR2 YFSETQ. CDR3 protein: CASSPFSGRAGNEQFF. Written as DNA, the CDR3 is TGCGCCAGCAGCCCTTTTAGCGGGAGGGCCGGGAATGAGCAGTTCTTC. Combining the CDR3 with reference TRBV5-1 and TRBJ2-1 gives the whole variable domain KAGVTQTPRYLIKTRGQQVTLSCSPISGHRSVSWYQQTPGQGLQFLFEYFSETQRNKGNFPGRFSGRQFSNSRSEMNVSTLELGDSALYLCASSPFSGRAGNEQFFGPGTRLTVL.

This clone has a handful of counts. The rearrangement links TRBV5-4 to TRBJ1-6; D gene uncertain. V lost 0 bases, J lost 8 bases, and 12 bases lay in between. There are 15 residues in the CDR3. The germline V gene has CDR1 SGHNT and CDR2 YYREEE (reference sequence). The CDR3 sequence: CASSLGGTDYSPLHF. The CDR3 nucleotides read TGTGCCAGCAGCTTGGGCGGCACCGATTATTCACCCCTCCACTTT.